The source of this T cell receptor beta chain is a study of blood T cells in healthy people across ages. Whole-study results and caveats: Compared with aged donors, long-lived donors showed fewer expanded clones, suggesting selection.

This clonotype was observed a single time. Antigen specificity is unknown. Each of the donors had 9 to 10 milliliters of peripheral blood drawn into EDTA-treated Vacutainer tubes. Samples each yielded at least 5 micrograms of total RNA. Next came a second PCR, run for about 7 to 12 cycles, which used a sample-barcoded 5' primer along with a J-beta primer mix. TCRdb ran MiXCR on the 5' RACE reads and lists one entry per CDR3 protein. The sample lists about 600,000 distinct CDR3 sequences; around 48% were seen once. Sequencing input: blood. The source is an elderly man in good health.

CDR3 DNA: TGTGCCAGCCGTCAGGGGCTCCAATACAATGAGCAGTTCTTC. Its translation is CASRQGLQYNEQFF. The chain is built from TRBV6-2 or TRBV6-3 and TRBJ2-1; possibly TRBD1 for D (6 bases). Trimming removed 8 bases from V and 4 bases from J, with 15 bases in between. Germline V gene lookup returns CDR1 MNHEY and CDR2 SVGEGT. The CDR3 is made up of 14 amino acids.